These T cell receptor beta chains were read from a single sample in a study of cytomegalovirus exposure and HLA in healthy donors. Assay used: immunoSEQ multiplex PCR; TCRdb lists only in-frame clones, some missing. The data contain approximately 210,000 clones, 80% to 90% of them seen just once; the ten biggest clones take up around 3%. Sequenced material: PBMCs. These receptors came from a woman aged 18 to 35 in good health and CMV-seronegative. CDR3s include the opening cysteine and the closing phenylalanine or tryptophan. The D gene is left open where the match is weak. Not all rows give a size; the values are once, few, many and, for expanded clones, a class.

>TRBV5-1|TRBJ2-7|.|TRBD1
CASRTGSNYEQYF
TGCGCCAGCAGGACAGGGTCGAACTACGAGCAGTACTTC
>TRBV14|TRBJ2-1|.|.
CASSQVSTGRYNEQFF
TGTGCCAGCAGCCAAGTTTCGACAGGGAGGTACAATGAGCAGTTCTTC
>TRBV5-6|TRBJ1-4|.|.
CASSAQGTNEKLFF
TGTGCCAGCAGCGCACAGGGAACTAATGAAAAACTGTTTTTT
>TRBV19|TRBJ2-1|.|TRBD2
CASSIRELAGGWSSYNEQFF
TGTGCCAGTAGTATAAGGGAATTGGCGGGGGGCTGGAGCTCCTACAATGAGCAGTTCTTC
>TRBV28|TRBJ2-1|.|TRBD2
CASNILGAGLAHYNEQFF
TGTGCCAGCAACATACTAGGCGCGGGACTAGCGCACTACAATGAGCAGTTCTTC
>TRBV6-6|TRBJ1-2|.|.
CASSRHRSGGYTF
TGTGCCAGCAGTCGCCATCGGTCGGGAGGCTACACCTTC
>TRBV5-4|TRBJ1-2|few|.
CASSRTGPYGYTF
TGTGCCAGCAGCCGTACAGGCCCATATGGCTACACCTTC
>TRBV28|TRBJ2-2|.|.
CASSLPGPRAQTGELFF
TGTGCCAGCAGTTTACCCGGGCCGCGGGCCCAAACCGGGGAGCTGTTTTTT
>TRBV4-1|TRBJ1-4|.|TRBD1
CASSLGQVIATNEKLFF
TGCGCCAGCAGCCTGGGACAGGTGATTGCAACTAATGAAAAACTGTTTTTT
>TRBV2|TRBJ2-5|.|TRBD2
CASSEHREGEETQYF
TGTGCCAGCAGTGAACACCGGGAGGGGGAAGAGACCCAGTACTTC
>TRBV19|TRBJ1-2|.|TRBD1
CASSIWDRDSGGYTF
TGTGCCAGTAGTATTTGGGACAGGGACTCGGGTGGCTACACCTTC
>TRBV28|TRBJ2-5|.|.
CASSSGLRPPRAQYF
TGTGCCAGCAGCTCCGGACTACGACCCCCCAGGGCCCAGTACTTC
>TRBV13|TRBJ2-7|.|.
CASSTRIRGTPGVRAYEQYF
TGTGCCAGCAGCACCCGGATTAGAGGGACACCTGGGGTCCGGGCCTACGAGCAGTACTTC
>TRBV2|TRBJ1-5|.|TRBD1
CASMQGGDQPQHF
TGTGCCAGCATGCAGGGGGGCGATCAGCCCCAGCATTTT
>TRBV27|TRBJ1-5|.|.
CASSIRGGVWPQHF
TGTGCCAGCAGTATTAGGGGGGGGGTGTGGCCCCAGCATTTT
>TRBV6-1|TRBJ2-7|once|.
CASSARTTGDEQYF
TGTGCCAGCAGTGCCAGAACTACAGGAGACGAGCAGTACTTC
>TRBV28|TRBJ2-1|.|.
CASEWELGGGLFF
TGTGCCAGCGAGTGGGAACTAGGCGGAGGGTTGTTCTTC
>TRBV7-9|TRBJ2-1|.|.
CASSRDSLSYNEQFF
TGTGCCAGCAGCAGGGACTCCTTGTCCTACAATGAGCAGTTCTTC
>TRBV15|TRBJ1-2|.|.
CATSIMGHHYGYTF
TGTGCCACCAGCATTATGGGACACCACTATGGCTACACCTTC
>TRBV5-1|TRBJ2-7|.|TRBD2
CASSLDVSGRYEQYF
TGCGCCAGCAGCTTGGATGTTAGCGGGCGCTACGAGCAGTACTTC
>TRBV6-6|TRBJ1-1|once|.
CASSSRAPDTEAFF
TGTGCCAGCAGTTCCAGGGCCCCGGACACTGAAGCTTTCTTT
>TRBV7-3|TRBJ2-1|.|TRBD2
CASNSELAGLYNEQFF
TGTGCCAGCAACTCCGAACTAGCGGGCCTCTACAATGAGCAGTTCTTC
>TRBV15|TRBJ1-5|.|TRBD1
CATSSLRGQAPISNQPQHF
TGTGCCACCAGCAGCCTAAGGGGACAGGCGCCGATTAGCAATCAGCCCCAGCATTTT
>TRBV7-9|TRBJ2-7|few|TRBD1
CASSFRTGAYEQYF
TGTGCCAGCAGCTTCCGGACAGGGGCCTACGAGCAGTACTTC
>TRBV11-2|TRBJ2-4|.|TRBD1
CASSTDRAKNIQYF
TGTGCCAGCAGCACGGACAGGGCCAAAAACATTCAGTACTTC
>TRBV27|TRBJ1-2|few|.
CASSLARGFGYTF
TGTGCCAGCAGTTTAGCCCGGGGATTCGGCTACACCTTC
>TRBV5-3|TRBJ2-7|once|TRBD1
CARSLGTATYISYEQYF
TGTGCCAGAAGCCTTGGGACAGCAACATACATCTCCTACGAGCAGTACTTC
>TRBV28|TRBJ2-2|.|.
CASSSPRGTNTGELFF
TGTGCCAGCAGTTCCCCACGGGGAACGAACACCGGGGAGCTGTTTTTT
>TRBV28|TRBJ1-5|.|TRBD1
CASRDGTAQPQHF
TGTGCCAGCAGGGACGGGACAGCTCAGCCCCAGCATTTT
>TRBV30|TRBJ2-7|.|TRBD1
CAWSVGQGPTYEQYF
TGTGCCTGGAGTGTTGGACAGGGACCGACCTACGAGCAGTACTTC
>TRBV4-2|TRBJ2-7|.|TRBD2
CASSPGTSGYEQYF
TGTGCCAGCAGCCCCGGGACTAGCGGGTACGAGCAGTACTTC
>TRBV19|TRBJ1-5|.|.
CAVSQPNNQPQHF
TGTGCAGTTTCACAGCCTAACAATCAGCCCCAGCATTTT
>TRBV28|TRBJ2-2|.|TRBD2
CASSFGGVLRLPGELFF
TGTGCCAGCAGTTTTGGGGGGGTACTCCGGCTCCCCGGGGAGCTGTTTTTT
>TRBV5-1|TRBJ2-2|.|TRBD1
CASSLDRGFTGELFF
TGCGCCAGCAGCCTTGACAGGGGGTTCACCGGGGAGCTGTTTTTT
>TRBV19|TRBJ2-1|.|.
CASSISGYLNEQFF
TGTGCCAGTAGTATAAGCGGTTACCTCAATGAGCAGTTCTTC
>TRBV10-1|TRBJ2-3|.|.
CASSREGTSTDTQYF
TGCGCCAGCAGTCGGGAAGGGACTAGCACAGATACGCAGTATTTT
>TRBV19|TRBJ2-5|few|.
CASSSLVAFYF
TGTGCCAGTAGTTCCTTAGTAGCCTTCTACTTC
>TRBV9|TRBJ1-1|.|TRBD1
CASSGTGATEAFF
TGTGCCAGCAGCGGGACAGGGGCCACTGAAGCTTTCTTT